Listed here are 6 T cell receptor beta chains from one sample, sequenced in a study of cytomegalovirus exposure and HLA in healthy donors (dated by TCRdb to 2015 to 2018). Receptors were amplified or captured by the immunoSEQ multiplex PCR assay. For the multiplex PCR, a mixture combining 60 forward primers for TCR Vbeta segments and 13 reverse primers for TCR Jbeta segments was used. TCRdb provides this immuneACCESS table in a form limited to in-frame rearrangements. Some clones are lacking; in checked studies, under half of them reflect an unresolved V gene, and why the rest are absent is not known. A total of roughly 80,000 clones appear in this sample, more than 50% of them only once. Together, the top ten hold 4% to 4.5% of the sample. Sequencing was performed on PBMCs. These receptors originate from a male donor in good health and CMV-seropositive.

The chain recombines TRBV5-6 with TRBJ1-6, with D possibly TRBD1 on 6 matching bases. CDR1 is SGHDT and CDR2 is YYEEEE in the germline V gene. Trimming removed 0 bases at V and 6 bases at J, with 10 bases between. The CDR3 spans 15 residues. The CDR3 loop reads CASSLAGTTNSPLHF. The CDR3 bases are TGTGCCAGCAGCTTGGCCGGGACAACTAATTCACCCCTCCACTTT.

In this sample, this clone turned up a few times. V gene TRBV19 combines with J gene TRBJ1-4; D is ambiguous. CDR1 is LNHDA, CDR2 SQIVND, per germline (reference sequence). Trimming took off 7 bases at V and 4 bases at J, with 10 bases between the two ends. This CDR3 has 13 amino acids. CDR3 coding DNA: TGTGCCAGTAAAAGGGAGGGTAATGAAAAACTGTTTTTT. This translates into CASKREGNEKLFF. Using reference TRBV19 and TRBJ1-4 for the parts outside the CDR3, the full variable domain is DGGITQSPKYLFRKEGQNVTLSCEQNLNHDAMYWYRQDPGQGLRLIYYSQIVNDFQKGDIAEGYSVSREKKESFPLTVTSAQKNPTAFYLCASKREGNEKLFFGSGTQLSVL.

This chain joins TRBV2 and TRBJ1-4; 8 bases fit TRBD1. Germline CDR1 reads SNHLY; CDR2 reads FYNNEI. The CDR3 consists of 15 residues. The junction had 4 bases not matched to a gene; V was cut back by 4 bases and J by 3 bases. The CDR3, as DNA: TGTGCCAGCAGTGTGGCAGGGGGCCCTAATGAAAAACTGTTTTTT. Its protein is CASSVAGGPNEKLFF.

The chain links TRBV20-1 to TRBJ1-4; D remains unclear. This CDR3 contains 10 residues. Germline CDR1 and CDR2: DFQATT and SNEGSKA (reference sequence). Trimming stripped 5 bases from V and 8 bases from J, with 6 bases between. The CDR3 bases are TGCAGTGCTGGCCCGGAAAAACTGTTTTTT. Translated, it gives CSAGPEKLFF.

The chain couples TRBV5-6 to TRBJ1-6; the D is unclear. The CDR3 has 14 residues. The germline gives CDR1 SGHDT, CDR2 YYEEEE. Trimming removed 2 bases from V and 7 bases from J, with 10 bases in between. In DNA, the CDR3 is TGTGCCAGCAGCTTCCTGCGATCGAATTCACCCCTCCACTTT. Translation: CASSFLRSNSPLHF. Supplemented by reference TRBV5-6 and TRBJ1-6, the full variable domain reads DAGVTQSPTHLIKTRGQQVTLRCSPKSGHDTVSWYQQALGQGPQFIFQYYEEEERQRGNFPDRFSGHQFPNYSSELNVNALLLGDSALYLCASSFLRSNSPLHFGNGTRLTVT.

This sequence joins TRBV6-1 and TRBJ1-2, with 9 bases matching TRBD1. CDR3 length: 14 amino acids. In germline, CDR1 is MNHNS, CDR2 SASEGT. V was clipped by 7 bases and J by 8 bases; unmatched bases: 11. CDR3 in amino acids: CASIPGDRVGGYTF. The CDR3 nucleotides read TGTGCCAGCATTCCGGGGGACAGGGTAGGAGGCTACACCTTC.